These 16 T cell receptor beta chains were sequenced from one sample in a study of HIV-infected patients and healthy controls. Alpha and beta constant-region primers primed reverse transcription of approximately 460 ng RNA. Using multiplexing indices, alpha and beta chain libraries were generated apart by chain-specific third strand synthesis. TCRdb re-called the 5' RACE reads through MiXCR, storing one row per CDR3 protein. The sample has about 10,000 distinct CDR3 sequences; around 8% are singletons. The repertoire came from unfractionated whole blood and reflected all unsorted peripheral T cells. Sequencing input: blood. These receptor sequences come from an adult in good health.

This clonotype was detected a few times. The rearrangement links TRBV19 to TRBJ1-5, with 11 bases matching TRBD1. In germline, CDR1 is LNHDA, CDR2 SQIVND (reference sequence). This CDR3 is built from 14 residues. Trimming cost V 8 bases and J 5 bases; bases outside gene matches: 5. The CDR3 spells CASGQGADYQPQHF. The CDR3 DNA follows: TGTGCCAGTGGACAGGGGGCGGACTATCAGCCCCAGCATTTT.

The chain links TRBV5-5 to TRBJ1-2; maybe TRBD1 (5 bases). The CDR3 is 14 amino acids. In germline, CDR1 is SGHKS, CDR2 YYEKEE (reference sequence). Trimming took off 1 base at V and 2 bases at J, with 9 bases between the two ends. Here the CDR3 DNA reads TGTGCCAGCAGCTTGTCAAGGGGCAACTATGGCTACACCTTC. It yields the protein CASSLSRGNYGYTF.

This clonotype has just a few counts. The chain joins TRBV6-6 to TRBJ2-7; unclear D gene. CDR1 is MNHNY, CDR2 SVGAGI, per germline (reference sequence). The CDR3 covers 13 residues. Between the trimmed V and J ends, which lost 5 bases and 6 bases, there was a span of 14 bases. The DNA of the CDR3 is TGTGCCAGCAGTCCCCAGACCATACGCGAGCAGTACTTC. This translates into CASSPQTIREQYF.

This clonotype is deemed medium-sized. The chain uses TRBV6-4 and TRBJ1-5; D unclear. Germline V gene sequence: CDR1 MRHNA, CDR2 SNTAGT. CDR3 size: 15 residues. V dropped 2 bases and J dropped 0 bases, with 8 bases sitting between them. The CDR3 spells CASSDGPDSNQPQHF. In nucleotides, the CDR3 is TGTGCCAGCAGTGACGGACCAGATAGCAATCAGCCCCAGCATTTT.

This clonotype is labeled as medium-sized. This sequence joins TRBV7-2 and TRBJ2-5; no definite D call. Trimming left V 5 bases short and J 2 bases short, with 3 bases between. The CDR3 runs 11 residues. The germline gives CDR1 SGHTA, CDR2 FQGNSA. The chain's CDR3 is CASSPQETQYF. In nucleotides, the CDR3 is TGTGCCAGCAGCCCTCAAGAGACCCAGTACTTC.

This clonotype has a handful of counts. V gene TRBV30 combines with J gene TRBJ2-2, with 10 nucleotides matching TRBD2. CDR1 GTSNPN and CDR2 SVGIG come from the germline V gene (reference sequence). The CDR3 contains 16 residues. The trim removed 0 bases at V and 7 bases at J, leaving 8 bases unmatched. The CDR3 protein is CAWSVLAGVEGGELFF. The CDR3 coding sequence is TGTGCCTGGAGTGTCCTAGCGGGGGTAGAAGGCGGGGAGCTGTTTTTT.

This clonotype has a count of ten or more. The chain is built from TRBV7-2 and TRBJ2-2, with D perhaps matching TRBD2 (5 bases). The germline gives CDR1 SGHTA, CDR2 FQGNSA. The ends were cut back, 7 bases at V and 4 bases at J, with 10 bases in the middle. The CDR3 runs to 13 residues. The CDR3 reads CASTGTVTGELFF. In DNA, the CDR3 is TGTGCCAGCACGGGAACCGTCACCGGGGAGCTGTTTTTT.

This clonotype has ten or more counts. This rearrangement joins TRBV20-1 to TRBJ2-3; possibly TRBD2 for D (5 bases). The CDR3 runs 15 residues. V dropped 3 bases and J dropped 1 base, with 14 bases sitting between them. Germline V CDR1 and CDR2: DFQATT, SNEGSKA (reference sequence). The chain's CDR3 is CSARESGDGTDTQYF. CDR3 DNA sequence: TGCAGTGCTAGGGAAAGCGGTGATGGCACAGATACGCAGTATTTT.

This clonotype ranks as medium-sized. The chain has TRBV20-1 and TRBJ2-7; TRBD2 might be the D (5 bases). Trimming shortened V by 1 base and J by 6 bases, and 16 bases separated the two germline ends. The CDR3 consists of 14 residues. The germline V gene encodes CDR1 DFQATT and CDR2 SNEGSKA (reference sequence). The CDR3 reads CSARVPPLAGEQYF. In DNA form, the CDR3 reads TGCAGTGCTAGAGTACCCCCGCTAGCTGGCGAGCAGTACTTC.

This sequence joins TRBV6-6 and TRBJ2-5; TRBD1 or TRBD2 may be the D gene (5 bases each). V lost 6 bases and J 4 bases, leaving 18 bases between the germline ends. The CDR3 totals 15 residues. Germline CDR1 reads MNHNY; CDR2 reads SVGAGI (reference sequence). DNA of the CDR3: TGTGCCAGCAGCCACTCGGCCGGGGCCCTAGAGACCCAGTACTTC. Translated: CASSHSAGALETQYF.

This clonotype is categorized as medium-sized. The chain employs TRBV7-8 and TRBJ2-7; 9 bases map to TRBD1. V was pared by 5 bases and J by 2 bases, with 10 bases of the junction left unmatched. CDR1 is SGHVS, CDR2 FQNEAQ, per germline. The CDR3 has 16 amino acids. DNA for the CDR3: TGTGCCAGCAGCCGTCCCGGACAGGGGAATCCCTACGAGCAGTACTTC. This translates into CASSRPGQGNPYEQYF.

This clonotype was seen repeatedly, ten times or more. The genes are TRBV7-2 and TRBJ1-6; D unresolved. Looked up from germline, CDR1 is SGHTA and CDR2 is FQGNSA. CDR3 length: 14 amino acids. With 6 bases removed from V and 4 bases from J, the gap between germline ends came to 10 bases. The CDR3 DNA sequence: TGTGCCAGCAGTTTGGACGGATATAATTCACCCCTCCACTTT. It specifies CASSLDGYNSPLHF.

The CDR3 loop is CASGNPSGRLAITGELFF. The CDR3 DNA reads TGCGCCAGCGGTAACCCCTCCGGGAGACTAGCAATCACCGGGGAGCTGTTTTTT. The chain recombines TRBV5-1 with TRBJ2-2, with TRBD2 matching 7 bases. Germline V gives CDR1 SGHRS, CDR2 YFSETQ. V lost 7 bases to trimming and J lost 4 bases; unmatched junction nucleotides: 19. This CDR3 has 18 amino acids.

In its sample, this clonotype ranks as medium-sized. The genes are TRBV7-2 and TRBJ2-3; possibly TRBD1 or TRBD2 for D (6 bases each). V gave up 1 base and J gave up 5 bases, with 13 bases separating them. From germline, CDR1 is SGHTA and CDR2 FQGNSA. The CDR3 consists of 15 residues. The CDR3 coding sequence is TGTGCCAGCAGCTTAGTGGGGGGCAGCGGAGATACGCAGTATTTT. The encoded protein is CASSLVGGSGDTQYF.

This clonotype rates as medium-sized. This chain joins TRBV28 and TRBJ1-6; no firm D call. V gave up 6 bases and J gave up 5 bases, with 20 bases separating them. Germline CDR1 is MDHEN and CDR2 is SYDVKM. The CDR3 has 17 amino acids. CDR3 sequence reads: CASSPEWWKGDNSPLHF. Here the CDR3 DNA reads TGTGCCAGCAGCCCCGAGTGGTGGAAAGGAGATAATTCACCCCTCCACTTT.

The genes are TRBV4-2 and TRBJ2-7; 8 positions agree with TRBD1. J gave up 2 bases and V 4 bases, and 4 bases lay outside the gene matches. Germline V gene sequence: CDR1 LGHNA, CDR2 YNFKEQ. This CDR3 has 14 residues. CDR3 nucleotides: TGTGCCAGCAGCCCTGACAGGGGCCCCTACGAGCAGTACTTC. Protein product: CASSPDRGPYEQYF.